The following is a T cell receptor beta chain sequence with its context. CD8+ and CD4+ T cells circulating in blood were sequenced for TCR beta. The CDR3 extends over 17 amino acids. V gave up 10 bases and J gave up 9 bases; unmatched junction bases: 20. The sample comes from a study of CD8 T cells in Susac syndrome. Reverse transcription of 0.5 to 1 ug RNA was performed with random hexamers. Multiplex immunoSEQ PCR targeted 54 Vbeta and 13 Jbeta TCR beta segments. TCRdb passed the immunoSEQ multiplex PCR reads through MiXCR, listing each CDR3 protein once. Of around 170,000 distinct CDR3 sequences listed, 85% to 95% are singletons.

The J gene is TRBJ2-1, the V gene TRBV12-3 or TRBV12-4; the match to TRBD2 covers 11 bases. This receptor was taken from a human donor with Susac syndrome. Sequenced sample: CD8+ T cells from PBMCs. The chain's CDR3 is CATKTPPGLAGGLEQFF. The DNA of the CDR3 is TGTGCCACCAAGACGCCACCCGGGCTAGCGGGGGGTCTTGAGCAGTTCTTC.